The clone carrying this TCR beta chain appeared a few times. This specimen belongs to a study of identical twins. The V end lost 5 bases, the J end lost 1 base, and 11 bases lay between the germline ends. Germline V gene sequence: CDR1 MNHEY, CDR2 SMNVEV (reference sequence). The CDR3 consists of 14 residues. A single record per CDR3 protein comes from TCRdb applying MiXCR to the 5' RACE reads. The data hold 270,000 or so distinct CDR3 sequences, with approximately 8.6% observed a single time. This same sample was also taken into another study, of yellow fever vaccine responses in identical twins.

The sequenced sample was CD8+ T cells sorted from blood. V is TRBV27 and J is TRBJ2-5, with D possibly being TRBD1 (6 bases). This receptor was identified in a woman aged 18-29 years in good health. The CDR3: CASSRWDTQETQYF. The CDR3 coding sequence is TGTGCCAGCAGTCGATGGGACACCCAAGAGACCCAGTACTTC.